These T cell receptor beta chains were read from a single sample in a study of cytomegalovirus exposure and HLA in healthy donors. Profiling relied on immunoSEQ multiplex PCR, and the TCRdb table lists in-frame clones only, not all of them. The sample carries approximately 110,000 clones, about two thirds recorded once. The sample was PBMCs. The receptors were gathered from an older woman in good health and CMV-seropositive. The CDR3 runs from the conserved cysteine through the conserved F or W. The D gene is left open where the match is weak. A row's size may be missing; if present it is once, few, many or a size class.

TGTGCCAGCAGCTTAGCAGTAGGGGGCCCCGGGGAGCTGTTTTTT	CASSLAVGGPGELFF	TRBV7-2	TRBD1	TRBJ2-2	15	few
TGTGCCACCAGGGGGGACATTAGCAATCAGCCCCAGCATTTT	CATRGDISNQPQHF	TRBV19	TRBD1	TRBJ1-5	14	-
TGCGCCAGCAGCCAATCAACAGGGAGCTATGGCTACACCTTC	CASSQSTGSYGYTF	TRBV4-3	-	TRBJ1-2	14	once
TGCGCCAGCAGCCCTGACAGGGGGAGAGGCTACACCTTC	CASSPDRGRGYTF	TRBV5-1	TRBD1	TRBJ1-2	13	-
TGTGCCGGCCGAGTGGGGACAGGGCCTAATGAAAAACTGTTTTTT	CAGRVGTGPNEKLFF	TRBV7-9	TRBD1	TRBJ1-4	15	-
TGTGCCACCAGCAGAGGGTGGGCAGGGTCTGGAAACACCATATATTTT	CATSRGWAGSGNTIYF	TRBV15	-	TRBJ1-3	16	once
TGTGCCAGCAGCTCCGGGTTAGGCCTGCCAGATACGCAGTATTTT	CASSSGLGLPDTQYF	TRBV5-4	-	TRBJ2-3	15	-
TGTGCCAGCAGGCTAGCGGGGGGGATCTACGAGCAGTACTTC	CASRLAGGIYEQYF	TRBV27	TRBD2	TRBJ2-7	14	-
TGTGCCAGCAGTTACCGGTTCGGGAGCTCCTACGAGCAGTACTTC	CASSYRFGSSYEQYF	TRBV6-6	-	TRBJ2-7	15	-
TGTGCCAGCAGCTTAGCGGCAGGTACACTTTCACCCCTCCACTTT	CASSLAAGTLSPLHF	TRBV7-9	-	TRBJ1-6	15	-
TGTGCCAGCAGCCTCCCGGGACTAGCGGGGGGGAGCGGAGAGACCCAGTACTTC	CASSLPGLAGGSGETQYF	TRBV2	TRBD2	TRBJ2-5	18	-
TGTGCCAGCAGAACAGAGAACACCGGGGAGCTGTTTTTT	CASRTENTGELFF	TRBV5-4	-	TRBJ2-2	13	once
TGCGCCAGCAGCCAATCCGCAGGGAACAATCAGCCCCAGCATTTT	CASSQSAGNNQPQHF	TRBV4-3	-	TRBJ1-5	15	few
TGTGCCAGCAGCCAAGTCGTCAGCGGGGGGCAGGGAGATACGCAGTATTTT	CASSQVVSGGQGDTQYF	TRBV4-2	TRBD2	TRBJ2-3	17	-
TGTGCCAGCAGCTTAGCGGGACAGGGGGATGCTTTCTTT	CASSLAGQGDAFF	TRBV7-9	TRBD1	TRBJ1-1	13	-
TGCGCCAGCAGCTTACAGGGAAATGGCTACACCTTC	CASSLQGNGYTF	TRBV5-1	-	TRBJ1-2	12	-
TGTGCCAGCAAATGGGGCAGGGAGGATGGCTACACCTTC	CASKWGREDGYTF	TRBV2	-	TRBJ1-2	13	-
TGTGCCAGCAGCTCTGCCTACCGGAGGACAGATACGCAGTATTTT	CASSSAYRRTDTQYF	TRBV7-2	-	TRBJ2-3	15	-
TGTGCCTGGAGTGCGACAGATGAAAAACTGTTTTTT	CAWSATDEKLFF	TRBV30	-	TRBJ1-4	12	-
TGTGCCAGCACCTTAGGGGTTCGGGGGACAGGGGGAAACTATGGCTACACCTTC	CASTLGVRGTGGNYGYTF	TRBV7-2	TRBD1	TRBJ1-2	18	few
TGTGCCAGCAGGCCCCCGGACAGGGCCTCCTACGAGCAGTACTTC	CASRPPDRASYEQYF	TRBV6-1	TRBD1	TRBJ2-7	15	-
TGTGCCAGCAGGAAACAGGGGGCAGTGAATGGAGCTTTCTTT	CASRKQGAVNGAFF	TRBV5-6	TRBD1	TRBJ1-1	14	-
TGCGCCAGCAGCCTGGGACTGCAAGAGACCCAGTACTTC	CASSLGLQETQYF	TRBV5-1	-	TRBJ2-5	13	once
TGTGCCACCAGAGGAGGGATTAACACCGGGGAGCTGTTTTTT	CATRGGINTGELFF	TRBV15	-	TRBJ2-2	14	-
TGTGCCAGTAGAGTTGGTACAGCAACTAATGAAAAACTGTTTTTT	CASRVGTATNEKLFF	TRBV19	-	TRBJ1-4	15	few
TGTGCCAGCAGAGTGGACAGTATGAACACTGAAGCTTTCTTT	CASRVDSMNTEAFF	TRBV11-2	-	TRBJ1-1	14	-
TGTGCCAGCAGCTTTGGGGCGCGTGTTGAAGCTTTCTTT	CASSFGARVEAFF	TRBV5-8	-	TRBJ1-1	13	-
TGTGCCAGCAGCTTGGCCGTCACAGATACGCAGTATTTT	CASSLAVTDTQYF	TRBV5-4	-	TRBJ2-3	13	-
TGTGCCAGCAGATCGACAGGGGGAGCCAAAAACATTCAGTACTTC	CASRSTGGAKNIQYF	TRBV6-5	TRBD1	TRBJ2-4	15	-
TGTGCCAGCAGCTTGGAGGGGGCCCAAGAGACCCAGTACTTC	CASSLEGAQETQYF	TRBV5-4	TRBD1	TRBJ2-5	14	-
TGTGCCAGCACCCAGCCCAGCGGGGGGGGCGAGCAGTACTTC	CASTQPSGGGEQYF	TRBV7-2	TRBD2	TRBJ2-7	14	-
TGTGCCAGCTCACCCGGACAGCAGAACACTGAAGCTTTCTTT	CASSPGQQNTEAFF	TRBV18	-	TRBJ1-1	14	-
TGTGCCTGGAGGTGGACAGGGGTTGAAAAACTGTTTTTT	CAWRWTGVEKLFF	TRBV30	TRBD1	TRBJ1-4	13	-
TGTGCCAGCAGTGAATATAGCGGGGGGGCCAGGGAGCAGTACTTC	CASSEYSGGAREQYF	TRBV25-1	TRBD2	TRBJ2-5	15	-
TGTGCCAGCAGCATGGGAGGCACTGAAGCTTTCTTT	CASSMGGTEAFF	TRBV11-1	-	TRBJ1-1	12	-
TGTGCCAGCAGCGTAGGACAGGGGGGAGGAAATGAGCAGTTCTTC	CASSVGQGGGNEQFF	TRBV9	TRBD1	TRBJ2-1	15	-